This T cell receptor (beta chain) derives from a study of persistence of HIV-infected CD4 T cells. The libraries were made with immunoSEQ version 4 in survey mode. Clones were sequenced by immunoSEQ multiplex PCR, and TCRdb holds only the in-frame ones, with some missing. The table records 24,000 or so clones, around 74% of them present only once. The stimulus was an HIV-1 Gag 15-mer peptide pool, 0.9 to 1 ug/peptide/mL. Responding CD4+ T cells were sorted by upregulation of both CD40 ligand and CD69. Inclusion required CMV-positive serology and CD4+ counts above 400 cells/uL. Trimming pared 8 bases from V and 2 bases from J, leaving 7 bases between. Germline CDR1 is LNHDA and CDR2 is SQIVND (reference sequence). This CDR3 contains 13 residues. With respect to this clone: The antigen is undetermined.

The clonotype originates from an adult man with HIV who was CMV-seropositive. The V and J genes are TRBV19 and TRBJ1-6; D not certain. The specimen was CD4+ T cells sorted from PBMCs after roughly 18-hour stimulation, collected from a patient who received antiretroviral therapy. CDR3 coding DNA: TGTGCCAGTTGTGACACCTATAATTCACCCCTCCACTTT. Its protein is CASCDTYNSPLHF. The entire variable domain, with the rest obtained from reference TRBV19 and TRBJ1-6, is as follows: DGGITQSPKYLFRKEGQNVTLSCEQNLNHDAMYWYRQDPGQGLRLIYYSQIVNDFQKGDIAEGYSVSREKKESFPLTVTSAQKNPTAFYLCASCDTYNSPLHFGNGTRLTVT.